The present TCR beta chain was sequenced within a study of blood T cells in healthy people across ages. For the second PCR, which ran for about 6 to 12 cycles, a sample-barcoded 5' primer and a J-beta primer mix were used. Each CDR3 protein is one row after TCRdb ran MiXCR on the 5' RACE reads. The table includes about 620,000 distinct CDR3 sequences, 52% detected once. The length of the CDR3 is 16 residues. Trimming left V 0 bases short and J 0 bases short, with 12 bases between. Germline loops: CDR1 MNHNY, CDR2 SVGAGI (reference sequence). The V gene is TRBV6-6, the J gene TRBJ2-7, with no clear D. The sequencing input was blood. The sequence came from a woman aged 80 or older in good health. DNA for the CDR3: TGTGCCAGCAGTTACTCGATCCTCGCGGACTCCTACGAGCAGTACTTC. This sequence encodes CASSYSILADSYEQYF.